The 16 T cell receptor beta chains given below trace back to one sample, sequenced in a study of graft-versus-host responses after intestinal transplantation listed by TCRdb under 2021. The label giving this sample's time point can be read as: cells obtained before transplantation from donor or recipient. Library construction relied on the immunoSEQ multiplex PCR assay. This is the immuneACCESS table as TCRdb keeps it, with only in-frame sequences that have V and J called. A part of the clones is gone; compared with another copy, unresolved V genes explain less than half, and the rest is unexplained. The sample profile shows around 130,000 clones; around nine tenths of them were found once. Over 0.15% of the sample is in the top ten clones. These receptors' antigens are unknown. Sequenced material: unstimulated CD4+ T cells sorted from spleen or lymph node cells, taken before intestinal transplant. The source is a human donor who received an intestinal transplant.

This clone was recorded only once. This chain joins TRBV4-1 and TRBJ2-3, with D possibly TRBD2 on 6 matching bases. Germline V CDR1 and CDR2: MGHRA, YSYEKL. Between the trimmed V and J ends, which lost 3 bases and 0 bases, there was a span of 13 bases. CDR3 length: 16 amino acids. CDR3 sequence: CASSQGKGTSTDTQYF. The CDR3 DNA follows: TGCGCCAGCAGCCAGGGGAAGGGGACTAGCACAGATACGCAGTATTTT.

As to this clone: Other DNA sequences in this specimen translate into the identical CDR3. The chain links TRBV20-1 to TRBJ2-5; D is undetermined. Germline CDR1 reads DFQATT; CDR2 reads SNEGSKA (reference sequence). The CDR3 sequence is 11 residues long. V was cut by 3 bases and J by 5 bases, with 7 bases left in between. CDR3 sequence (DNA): TGCAGTGCTAGTGCCCGGGAGACCCAGTACTTC. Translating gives CSASARETQYF.

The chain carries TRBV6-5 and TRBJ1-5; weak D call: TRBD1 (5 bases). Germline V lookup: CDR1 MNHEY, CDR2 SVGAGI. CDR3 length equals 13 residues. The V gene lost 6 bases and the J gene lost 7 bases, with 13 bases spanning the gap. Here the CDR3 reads CASSPQGLQPQHF. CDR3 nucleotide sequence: TGTGCCAGCAGCCCTCAGGGTCTCCAGCCCCAGCATTTT.

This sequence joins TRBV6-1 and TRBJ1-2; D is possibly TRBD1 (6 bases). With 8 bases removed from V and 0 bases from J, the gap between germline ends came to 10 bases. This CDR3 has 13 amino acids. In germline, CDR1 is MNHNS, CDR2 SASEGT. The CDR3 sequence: CASVNRANYGYTF. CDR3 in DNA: TGTGCCAGCGTAAACAGGGCTAACTATGGCTACACCTTC.

CDR3 residues: CATSRDLKDSPYEQYF. The CDR3 nucleotides read TGTGCCACCAGCAGAGACCTCAAAGACAGCCCCTACGAGCAGTACTTC. The V call is TRBV15, the J call TRBJ2-7; D is perhaps TRBD1 (5 bases). The CDR3 is made up of 16 amino acids. V lost 0 bases and J lost 2, with 14 bases in between. The germline CDR1 and CDR2 sequences are LNHNV and YYDKDF (reference sequence).

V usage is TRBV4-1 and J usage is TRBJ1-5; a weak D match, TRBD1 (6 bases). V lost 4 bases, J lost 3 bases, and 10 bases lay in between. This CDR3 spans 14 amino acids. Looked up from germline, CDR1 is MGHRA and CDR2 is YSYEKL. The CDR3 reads CASSPGGNNQPQHF. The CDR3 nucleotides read TGCGCCAGCAGCCCCGGGGGCAACAATCAGCCCCAGCATTTT.

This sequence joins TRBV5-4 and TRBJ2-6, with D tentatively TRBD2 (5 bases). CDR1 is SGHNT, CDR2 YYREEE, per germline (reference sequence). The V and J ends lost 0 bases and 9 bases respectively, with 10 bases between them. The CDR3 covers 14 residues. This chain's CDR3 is CASSLGQEVNVLTF. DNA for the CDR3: TGTGCCAGCAGCTTGGGGCAGGAGGTCAACGTCCTGACTTTC.

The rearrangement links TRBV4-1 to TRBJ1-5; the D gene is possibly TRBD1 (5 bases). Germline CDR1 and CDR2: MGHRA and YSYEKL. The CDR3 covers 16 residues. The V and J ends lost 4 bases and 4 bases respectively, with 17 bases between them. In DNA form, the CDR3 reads TGCGCCAGCAGCCTAGAGGTGGGGGTAGGAAATCAGCCCCAGCATTTT. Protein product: CASSLEVGVGNQPQHF.

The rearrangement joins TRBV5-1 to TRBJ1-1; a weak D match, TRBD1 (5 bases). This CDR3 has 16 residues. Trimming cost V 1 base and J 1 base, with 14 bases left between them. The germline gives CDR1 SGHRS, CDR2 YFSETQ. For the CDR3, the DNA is TGCGCCAGCAGCTTGCCCAAGACCGGGACGAACACTGAAGCTTTCTTT. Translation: CASSLPKTGTNTEAFF.

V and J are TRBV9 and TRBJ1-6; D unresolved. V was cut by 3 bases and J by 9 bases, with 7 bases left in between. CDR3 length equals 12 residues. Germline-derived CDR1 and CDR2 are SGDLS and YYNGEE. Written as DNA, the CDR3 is TGTGCCAGCAGCGACTCAACTTCACCCCTCCACTTT. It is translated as CASSDSTSPLHF.

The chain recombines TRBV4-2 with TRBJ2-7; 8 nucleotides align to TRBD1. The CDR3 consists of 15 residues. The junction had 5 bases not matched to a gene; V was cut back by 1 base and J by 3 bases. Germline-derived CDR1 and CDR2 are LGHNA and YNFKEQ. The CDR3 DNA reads TGTGCCAGCAGCCAAGTTAGGGACAGGAACTACGAGCAGTACTTC. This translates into CASSQVRDRNYEQYF.

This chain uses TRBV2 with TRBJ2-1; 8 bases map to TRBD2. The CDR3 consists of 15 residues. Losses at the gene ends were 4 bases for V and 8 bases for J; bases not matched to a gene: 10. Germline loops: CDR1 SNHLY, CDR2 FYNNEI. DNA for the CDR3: TGTGCCAGCAGTGTAGGGAGCGGGGGTAGCTATGAGCAGTTCTTC. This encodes CASSVGSGGSYEQFF.

CDR3 amino acids: CASSEGGRDEQYF. The CDR3 nucleotides read TGCGCCAGCAGTGAGGGGGGGCGGGACGAGCAGTACTTC. This rearrangement joins TRBV10-1 to TRBJ2-7; D possibly matches TRBD1 or TRBD2 (6 bases each). The CDR3 has 13 amino acids. Germline values: CDR1 WNHNN, CDR2 SYGVQD (reference sequence). V dropped 2 bases and J dropped 5 bases, with 10 bases sitting between them.

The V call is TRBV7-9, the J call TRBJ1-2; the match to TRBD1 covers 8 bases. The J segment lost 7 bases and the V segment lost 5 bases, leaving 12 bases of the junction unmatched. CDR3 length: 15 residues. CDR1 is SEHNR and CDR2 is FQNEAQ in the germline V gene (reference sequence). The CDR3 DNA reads TGTGCCAGCAGCCTAGGACAGGGAGCGAACGGTGGCTACACCTTC. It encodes CASSLGQGANGGYTF.

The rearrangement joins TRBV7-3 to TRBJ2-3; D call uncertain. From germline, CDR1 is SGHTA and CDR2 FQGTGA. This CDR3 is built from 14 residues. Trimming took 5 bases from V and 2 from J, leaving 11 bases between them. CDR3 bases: TGTGCCAGCAGCGCTCGACACTACACAGATACGCAGTATTTT. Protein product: CASSARHYTDTQYF.

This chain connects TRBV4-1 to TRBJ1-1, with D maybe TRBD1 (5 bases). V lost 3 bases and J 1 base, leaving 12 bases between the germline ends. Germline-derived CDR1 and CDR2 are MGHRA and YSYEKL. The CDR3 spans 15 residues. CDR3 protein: CASSQVDSRNTEAFF. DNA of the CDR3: TGCGCCAGCAGCCAGGTTGACAGCCGGAACACTGAAGCTTTCTTT.